Below, 2 T cell receptor beta chains from the same sample are listed, as sequenced in a study of cytotoxic CD8 clonotypes in ibrutinib-treated CLL. Profiled with immunoSEQ multiplex PCR; TCRdb holds only in-frame clones, not every one. The sample records 9,000 or so clones, over 60% being singletons. Here the sequenced sample was PBMCs, taken before ibrutinib treatment. Source of these receptors: a human donor with chronic lymphocytic leukemia.

This chain links TRBV2 with TRBJ1-6, with 9 nucleotides matching TRBD1. J gave up 11 bases and V 4 bases, and 3 bases lay outside the gene matches. The V gene's germline CDR1 is SNHLY and CDR2 FYNNEI. CDR3 size: 13 residues. In DNA, the CDR3 is TGTGCCAGCAGTGTGGGACAGGGAACACCCCTCCACTTT. This encodes CASSVGQGTPLHF.

CDR3 sequence reads: CASSQETGAGVRTGELFF. For the CDR3, the DNA is TGTGCCAGCAGCCAAGAAACCGGGGCGGGCGTCCGTACCGGGGAGCTGTTTTTT. This chain joins TRBV14 and TRBJ2-2, with D perhaps TRBD1 or TRBD2 (5 bases each). The CDR3 contains 18 residues. Trimming removed 0 bases at V and 5 bases at J, with 19 bases between. Germline loops: CDR1 SGHDN, CDR2 FVKESK. The full variable domain, with the rest looked up from reference TRBV14 and TRBJ2-2, is EAGVTQFPSHSVIEKGQTVTLRCDPISGHDNLYWYRRVMGKEIKFLLHFVKESKQDESGMPNNRFLAERTGGTYSTLKVQPAELEDSGVYFCASSQETGAGVRTGELFFGEGSRLTVL.